These 5 T cell receptor beta chains originate from one sample sequenced in a study of OX40 agonist ivuxolimab in advanced cancers. The protocol was immunoSEQ multiplex PCR, while the TCRdb copy is restricted to in-frame clones and leaves out a portion. Of about 79,000 clones in the sample, more than 90% are singletons; the top ten hold more than 5.5%. Sequenced here: CD4+ or CD8+ T cells sorted from blood, sampled in a trial of the OX40 agonist ivuxolimab. These TCRs come from an adult with an advanced solid tumor such as melanoma, head and neck, liver or kidney cancer.

This chain links TRBV5-4 with TRBJ2-7; tentatively, D is TRBD1 (6 bases). This CDR3 spans 14 amino acids. Trimming removed 2 bases at V and 5 bases at J, with 14 bases between. Germline V CDR1 and CDR2: SGHNT, YYREEE (reference sequence). The CDR3 DNA sequence: TGTGCCAGCAGCTTTTTTCACAGGGCCCACGAGCAGTACTTC. This sequence encodes CASSFFHRAHEQYF.

CDR3 residues: CASSPGGAWELFF. CDR3 bases: TGTGCCAGCTCACCCGGGGGTGCTTGGGAGCTGTTTTTT. The chain is built from TRBV18 and TRBJ2-2, with D tentatively TRBD2 (6 bases). Trimming left V 3 bases short and J 9 bases short, with 11 bases between. Germline V gene lookup returns CDR1 KGHSH and CDR2 LQKENI. The CDR3 spans 13 residues.

V usage is TRBV15 and J usage is TRBJ1-4, with 9 bases identical to TRBD1. The V gene's germline CDR1 is LNHNV and CDR2 YYDKDF (reference sequence). The CDR3 covers 14 residues. The trim removed 8 bases at V and 4 bases at J, leaving 5 bases unmatched. CDR3 sequence reads: CATGDRAGNEKLFF. The CDR3 bases are TGTGCCACCGGGGACAGGGCGGGTAATGAAAAACTGTTTTTT.

This clone occurred once. This chain connects TRBV19 to TRBJ2-7, with TRBD2 matching over 8 bases. J was trimmed by 7 bases and V by 3 bases; bases with no gene match: 8. The CDR3 is 14 amino acids. Per germline, CDR1 LNHDA and CDR2 SQIVND (reference sequence). The CDR3 DNA follows: TGTGCCAGTAGTATTTCTAGCGGGCGTCGGGAGCAGTACTTC. Amino acid sequence: CASSISSGRREQYF.

The genes are TRBV5-8 and TRBJ2-5; 7 nucleotides line up with TRBD2. Germline V gene data show CDR1 as SGHTS and CDR2 as YDEGEE. The CDR3 totals 15 residues. Trimming removed 1 base from V and 5 bases from J; junction bases left unmatched: 8. For the CDR3, the DNA is TGTGCCAGCAGCTTGCAGGGAGGGGATTTGGAGACCCAGTACTTC. Translating gives CASSLQGGDLETQYF.